Below, 24 T cell receptor beta chains from the same sample are listed, as sequenced in a study of identical twins. A single record per CDR3 protein comes from TCRdb applying MiXCR to the 5' RACE reads. The data hold over 200,000 distinct CDR3 sequences, with roughly a tenth observed a single time. The sample taken for sequencing was memory T cells sorted from blood. Receptors were obtained from a man over 45 in good health.

The table lists this clonotype with a few counts. J is TRBJ1-3 and V is TRBV30; D gene uncertain. V dropped 0 bases and J dropped 0 bases, with 9 bases sitting between them. CDR1 GTSNPN and CDR2 SVGIG come from the germline V gene (reference sequence). The CDR3 consists of 15 residues. CDR3 residues: CAWSVSRGSGNTIYF. The CDR3, as DNA: TGTGCCTGGAGTGTATCCCGGGGCTCTGGAAACACCATATATTTT.

This clonotype was seen more than once but under ten times. J is TRBJ2-7 and V is TRBV2, with a tentative D call TRBD1 (6 bases). Trimming stripped 4 bases from V and 3 bases from J, with 13 bases between. This CDR3 is 14 amino acids long. Looked up from germline, CDR1 is SNHLY and CDR2 is FYNNEI. Here the CDR3 reads CASSGIQGNYEQYF. CDR3 nucleotide sequence: TGTGCCAGCAGTGGTATCCAGGGGAACTACGAGCAGTACTTC.

The gene calls are TRBV4-1 and TRBJ2-1; 13 positions match TRBD2. This CDR3 has 14 residues. CDR1 is MGHRA, CDR2 YSYEKL, per germline. V shed 9 bases, J shed 7 bases, and the junction held 6 bases outside the gene matches. The CDR3 DNA is TGCGCCAGTAAGACTAGCGGGGGGTCTAATGAGCAGTTCTTC. It is translated as CASKTSGGSNEQFF.

This clonotype was seen a handful of times. The rearrangement joins TRBV20-1 to TRBJ2-2; D gene ambiguous. The CDR3 covers 13 residues. Germline-derived CDR1 and CDR2 are DFQATT and SNEGSKA (reference sequence). Trimming left V 3 bases short and J 1 base short, with 6 bases between. CDR3 coding DNA: TGCAGTGCTAGTGGTTTGAACACCGGGGAGCTGTTTTTT. This translates into CSASGLNTGELFF.

The chain has TRBV6-1 and TRBJ2-5; D perhaps matches TRBD1 (6 bases). From germline, CDR1 is MNHNS and CDR2 SASEGT. The CDR3 contains 13 residues. V shed 7 bases and J shed 2 bases, with 11 bases lying between them. The CDR3 region is CASNQGPQETQYF. The CDR3 DNA reads as TGTGCCAGCAACCAGGGGCCGCAAGAGACCCAGTACTTC.

This clonotype was counted at least ten times. This rearrangement joins TRBV7-2 to TRBJ2-5; a possible D gene is TRBD1 (6 bases). Trimming left V 7 bases short and J 0 bases short, with 15 bases between. In germline, CDR1 is SGHTA, CDR2 FQGNSA. The CDR3 is made up of 15 amino acids. CDR3 sequence reads: CASTQDSLYQETQYF. DNA for the CDR3: TGTGCCAGCACCCAGGACAGCCTATACCAAGAGACCCAGTACTTC.

This clonotype came up many times. The rearrangement links TRBV4-1 to TRBJ1-6, with 11 positions matching TRBD1. V shed 4 bases, J shed 12 bases, and the junction held 2 bases outside the gene matches. Per germline, CDR1 MGHRA and CDR2 YSYEKL. This CDR3 has 13 amino acids. In DNA form, the CDR3 reads TGCGCCAGCAGCCTGGGACAGGGGGTACCCCTCCACTTT. Translated, it gives CASSLGQGVPLHF.

The chain combines TRBV19 with TRBJ2-3; D uncertain. The germline V gene encodes CDR1 LNHDA and CDR2 SQIVND (reference sequence). Trimming cost V 5 bases and J 9 bases, with 12 bases left between them. The CDR3 is 12 residues long. In DNA form, the CDR3 reads TGTGCCAGTAGTCTCGGGTTCGAGACGCAGTATTTT. Amino acids: CASSLGFETQYF.

This chain connects TRBV5-4 to TRBJ2-2; 11 bases map to TRBD1. Germline-derived CDR1 and CDR2 are SGHNT and YYREEE (reference sequence). The CDR3 length is 14 residues. The V gene end was trimmed by 3 bases and the J gene end by 7 bases; junction bases not matched to a gene: 2. CDR3 protein: CASSWTGGGGELFF. In nucleotides, the CDR3 is TGTGCCAGCAGCTGGACAGGGGGCGGCGGGGAGCTGTTTTTT.

The table lists this clonotype with a few counts. The chain is built from TRBV6-5 and TRBJ1-5; D is unresolved. The V gene lost 2 bases and the J gene lost 7 bases, with 12 bases spanning the gap. CDR1 is MNHEY, CDR2 SVGAGI, per germline. The length of the CDR3 is 14 residues. The CDR3 sequence: CASSYGRGGQPQHF. The DNA of the CDR3 is TGTGCCAGCAGTTACGGCCGGGGTGGCCAGCCCCAGCATTTT.

The rearrangement uses TRBV9 and TRBJ2-2, with TRBD2 matching over 7 bases. This CDR3 region has 15 residues. Germline V CDR1 and CDR2: SGDLS, YYNGEE. J gave up 7 bases and V 4 bases, and 10 bases lay outside the gene matches. Here the CDR3 DNA reads TGTGCCAGCAGCCCCACCGGACTAGTGGTCGGGGAGCTGTTTTTT. Its translation: CASSPTGLVVGELFF.

This sequence joins TRBV2 and TRBJ2-1; D is uncertain. Germline V gene sequence: CDR1 SNHLY, CDR2 FYNNEI. The CDR3 runs 14 residues. Between the trimmed V and J ends, which lost 4 bases and 3 bases, there was a span of 10 bases. The DNA for the CDR3 is TGTGCCAGCAGTGTTGTAGATGACTACAATGAGCAGTTCTTC. Its protein product is CASSVVDDYNEQFF.

This clonotype was seen many times. The chain links TRBV7-2 to TRBJ1-3; D perhaps matches TRBD1 (5 bases). This CDR3 has 15 amino acids. CDR1 and CDR2 (germline): SGHTA, FQGNSA. Trimming removed 5 bases from V and 2 bases from J, with 13 bases in between. The CDR3 nucleotides read TGTGCCAGCAGCCCAGTGGCAGGGACTGGAAACACCATATATTTT. Translation gives CASSPVAGTGNTIYF.

This rearrangement joins TRBV29-1 to TRBJ2-7; D unclear. The CDR3 consists of 14 residues. Deletions cut 7 bases from V and 7 bases from J, with 23 bases between. Germline lookup yields CDR1 SQVTM and CDR2 ANQGSEA. The CDR3 region is CSAAAAEFGLEQYF. The CDR3 nucleotides are TGCAGCGCCGCGGCCGCGGAGTTTGGCCTTGAGCAGTACTTC.

V gene TRBV4-2 combines with J gene TRBJ1-1, with TRBD1 matching 7 bases. The J segment lost 6 bases and the V segment lost 0 bases, leaving 4 bases of the junction unmatched. The germline gives CDR1 LGHNA, CDR2 YNFKEQ. This CDR3 is built from 14 residues. The DNA for the CDR3 is TGTGCCAGCAGCCAAGAGACAGGGTCGGCTGAAGCTTTCTTT. It translates to CASSQETGSAEAFF.

The rearrangement joins TRBV7-2 to TRBJ2-7; D is unclear. This CDR3 is built from 14 residues. Trimming took 1 base from V and 2 from J, leaving 9 bases between them. Germline V CDR1 and CDR2: SGHTA, FQGNSA. The CDR3, as DNA: TGTGCCAGCAGCTTAGGGGTAGGGCCCTACGAGCAGTACTTC. Encoded protein: CASSLGVGPYEQYF. The whole variable domain, filled in from reference TRBV7-2 and TRBJ2-7, reads GAGVSQSPSNKVTEKGKDVELRCDPISGHTALYWYRQSLGQGLEFLIYFQGNSAPDKSGLPSDRFSAERTGGSVSTLTIQRTQQEDSAVYLCASSLGVGPYEQYFGPGTRLTVT.

J is TRBJ2-7 and V is TRBV6-1; D gene ambiguous. V lost 5 bases and J 2 bases, leaving 22 bases between the germline ends. This CDR3 spans 17 amino acids. CDR1 MNHNS and CDR2 SASEGT come from the germline V gene. For the CDR3, the DNA is TGTGCCAGCAGTAAGAATCGTCGAGTGACGGTACCCTACGAGCAGTACTTC. Protein: CASSKNRRVTVPYEQYF.

As regards this clonotype: A read error may account for a junction end that differs from germline. J is TRBJ2-3 and V is TRBV7-2; TRBD2 is a possible D gene (6 bases). The CDR3 length is 17 residues. Germline values: CDR1 SGHTA, CDR2 FQGNSA. DNA for the CDR3: TGTGCCAGCAGCCTCGGTGGAGGCCGCCTCGGGAGAGATACGCGGTATTTT. It codes for CASSLGGGRLGRDTRYF.

The rearrangement uses TRBV2 and TRBJ2-2; D possibly uses TRBD1 or TRBD2 (5 bases each). The V gene lost 7 bases and the J gene lost 3 bases, with 15 bases spanning the gap. The CDR3 sequence is 15 residues long. CDR1 is SNHLY, CDR2 FYNNEI, per germline. DNA of the CDR3: TGTGCCAGCAAGTTTGGGGGTGTGGACACCGGGGAGCTGTTTTTT. Its protein product is CASKFGGVDTGELFF.

This clonotype turned up a few times. The rearrangement joins TRBV20-1 to TRBJ2-1; TRBD2 matches at 11 bases. J gave up 8 bases and V 6 bases, and 9 bases lay outside the gene matches. The CDR3 is 14 residues long. The germline V gene has CDR1 DFQATT and CDR2 SNEGSKA (reference sequence). CDR3 nucleotide sequence: TGCAGTGCCCAAAAGCTAGCGGGGGGCGATGAGCAGTTCTTC. As protein: CSAQKLAGGDEQFF.

This clonotype came up many times. The genes are TRBV28 and TRBJ2-5; no clear D. The ends were cut back, 6 bases at V and 0 bases at J, with 14 bases in the middle. Per the germline V gene, CDR1 is MDHEN and CDR2 is SYDVKM. This CDR3 spans 15 amino acids. The CDR3 sequence is CASSPGSLYQETQYF. In DNA form, the CDR3 reads TGTGCCAGCAGCCCCGGGTCCCTGTACCAAGAGACCCAGTACTTC.

The V and J genes are TRBV6-5 and TRBJ2-7; TRBD1 is a possible D gene (6 bases). CDR3 length equals 17 residues. The V end was cut by 2 bases, the J end by 6 bases, with 23 bases between. The germline gives CDR1 MNHEY, CDR2 SVGAGI. The CDR3 loop is CASSYHPYPETGSEQYF. The CDR3 nucleotides read TGTGCCAGCAGTTACCATCCTTACCCCGAAACAGGGAGCGAGCAGTACTTC.

This clonotype was counted between two and nine times. V usage is TRBV7-9 and J usage is TRBJ2-3, with unresolved D. Germline CDR1 reads SEHNR; CDR2 reads FQNEAQ (reference sequence). The length of the CDR3 is 12 residues. V dropped 2 bases and J dropped 6 bases, with 6 bases sitting between them. This chain's CDR3 is CASSLSGDTQYF. CDR3 DNA: TGTGCCAGCAGCTTATCCGGTGATACGCAGTATTTT.

The chain has TRBV20-1 and TRBJ2-1; the D gene is possibly TRBD1 (6 bases). From germline, CDR1 is DFQATT and CDR2 SNEGSKA (reference sequence). The CDR3 runs 14 residues. V was cut by 3 bases and J by 0 bases, with 9 bases left in between. The CDR3, as DNA: TGCAGTGCTAGGACAGGTGCCTCCTACAATGAGCAGTTCTTC. Translation: CSARTGASYNEQFF.